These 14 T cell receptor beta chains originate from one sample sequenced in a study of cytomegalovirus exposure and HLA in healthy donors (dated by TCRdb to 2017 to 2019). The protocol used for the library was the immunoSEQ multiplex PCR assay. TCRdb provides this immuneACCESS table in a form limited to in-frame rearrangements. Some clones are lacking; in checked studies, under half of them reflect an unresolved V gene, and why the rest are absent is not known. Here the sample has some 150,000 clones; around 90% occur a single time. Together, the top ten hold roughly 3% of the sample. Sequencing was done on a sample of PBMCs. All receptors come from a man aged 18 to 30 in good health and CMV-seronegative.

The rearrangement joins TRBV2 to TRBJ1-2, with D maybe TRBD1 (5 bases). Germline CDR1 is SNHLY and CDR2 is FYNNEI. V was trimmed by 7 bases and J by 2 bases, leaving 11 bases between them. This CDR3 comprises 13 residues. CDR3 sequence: CASNMPGNYGYTF. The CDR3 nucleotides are TGTGCCAGCAATATGCCAGGGAACTATGGCTACACCTTC.

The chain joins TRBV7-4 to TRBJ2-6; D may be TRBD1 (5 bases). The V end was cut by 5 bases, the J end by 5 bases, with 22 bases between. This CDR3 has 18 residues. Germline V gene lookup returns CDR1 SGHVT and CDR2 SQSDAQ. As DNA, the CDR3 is TGTGCCAGCAGCAAAGATGACAGCTCACAAAGTCGGGCCAACGTCCTGACTTTC. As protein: CASSKDDSSQSRANVLTF. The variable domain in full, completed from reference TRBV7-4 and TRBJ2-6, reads GAGVSQSPRYKVAKRGRDVALRCDSISGHVTLYWYRQTLGQGSEVLTYSQSDAQRDKSGRPSGRFSAERPERSVSTLKIQRTEQGDSAVYLCASSKDDSSQSRANVLTFGAGSRLTVL.

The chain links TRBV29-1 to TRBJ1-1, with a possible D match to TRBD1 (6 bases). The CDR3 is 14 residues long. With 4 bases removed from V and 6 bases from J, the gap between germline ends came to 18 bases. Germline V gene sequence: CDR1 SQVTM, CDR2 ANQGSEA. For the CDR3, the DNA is TGCAGCGTTGTACCGAGACAGGCCCAGCCTGAAGCTTTCTTT. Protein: CSVVPRQAQPEAFF.

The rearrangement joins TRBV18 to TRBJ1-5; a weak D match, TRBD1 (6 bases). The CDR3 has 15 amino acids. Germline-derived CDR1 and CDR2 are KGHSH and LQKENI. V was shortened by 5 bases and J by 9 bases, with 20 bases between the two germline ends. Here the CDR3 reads CASSSSRGSSWPQHF. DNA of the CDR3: TGTGCCAGCTCATCTTCCAGGGGATCCTCGTGGCCCCAGCATTTT.

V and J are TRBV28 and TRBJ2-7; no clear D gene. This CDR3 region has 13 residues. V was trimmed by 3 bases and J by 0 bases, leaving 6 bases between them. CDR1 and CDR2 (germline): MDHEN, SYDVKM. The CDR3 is CASSLLSSYEQYF. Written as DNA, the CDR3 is TGTGCCAGCAGTTTGTTGAGCTCCTACGAGCAGTACTTC. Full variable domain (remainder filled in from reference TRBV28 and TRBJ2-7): DVKVTQSSRYLVKRTGEKVFLECVQDMDHENMFWYRQDPGLGLRLIYFSYDVKMKEKGDIPEGYSVSREKKERFSLILESASTNQTSMYLCASSLLSSYEQYFGPGTRLTVT.

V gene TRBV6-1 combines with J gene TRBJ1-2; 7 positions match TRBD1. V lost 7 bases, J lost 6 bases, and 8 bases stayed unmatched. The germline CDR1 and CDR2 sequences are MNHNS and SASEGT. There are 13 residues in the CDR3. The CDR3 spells CASTEQGPDGYTF. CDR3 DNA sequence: TGTGCCAGCACCGAACAGGGGCCGGATGGCTACACCTTC.

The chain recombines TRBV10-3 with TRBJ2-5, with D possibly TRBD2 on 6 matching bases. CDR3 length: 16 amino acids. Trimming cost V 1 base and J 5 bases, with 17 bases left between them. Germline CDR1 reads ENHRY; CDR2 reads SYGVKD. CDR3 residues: CAISEFGGAAGETQYF. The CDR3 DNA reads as TGTGCCATCAGTGAGTTCGGGGGTGCGGCGGGGGAGACCCAGTACTTC.

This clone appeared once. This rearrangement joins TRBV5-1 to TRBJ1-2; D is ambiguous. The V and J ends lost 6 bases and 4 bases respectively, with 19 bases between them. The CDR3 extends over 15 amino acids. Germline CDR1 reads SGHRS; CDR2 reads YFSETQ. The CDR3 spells CASITNPTAVYGYTF. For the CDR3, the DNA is TGCGCCAGCATTACTAATCCAACGGCGGTCTATGGCTACACCTTC.

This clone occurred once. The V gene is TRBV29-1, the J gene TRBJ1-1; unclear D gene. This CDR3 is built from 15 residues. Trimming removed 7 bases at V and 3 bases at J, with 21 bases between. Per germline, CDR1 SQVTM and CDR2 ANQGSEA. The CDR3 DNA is TGCAGCGCCTCTGAGCGGGCTAGATGGGACACTGAAGCTTTCTTT. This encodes CSASERARWDTEAFF.

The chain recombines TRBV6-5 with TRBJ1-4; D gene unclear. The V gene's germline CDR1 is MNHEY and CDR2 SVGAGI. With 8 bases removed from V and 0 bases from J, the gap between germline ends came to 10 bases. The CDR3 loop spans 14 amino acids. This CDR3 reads CASGGRATNEKLFF. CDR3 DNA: TGTGCCAGCGGCGGGCGTGCAACTAATGAAAAACTGTTTTTT.

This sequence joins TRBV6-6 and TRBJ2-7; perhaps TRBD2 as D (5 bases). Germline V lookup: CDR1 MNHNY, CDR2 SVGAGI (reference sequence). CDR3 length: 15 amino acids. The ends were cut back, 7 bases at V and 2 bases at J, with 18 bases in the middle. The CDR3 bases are TGTGCCAGCAAACATCCGAGGGCGCCCACCTACGAGCAGTACTTC. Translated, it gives CASKHPRAPTYEQYF.

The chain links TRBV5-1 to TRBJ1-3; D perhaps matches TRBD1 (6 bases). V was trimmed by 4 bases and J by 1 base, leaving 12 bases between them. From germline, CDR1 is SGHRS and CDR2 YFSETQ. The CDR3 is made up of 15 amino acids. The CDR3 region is CASSPDSGSGNTIYF. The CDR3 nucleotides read TGCGCCAGCAGCCCGGACAGCGGATCTGGAAACACCATATATTTT. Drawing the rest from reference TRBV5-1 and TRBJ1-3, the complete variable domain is KAGVTQTPRYLIKTRGQQVTLSCSPISGHRSVSWYQQTPGQGLQFLFEYFSETQRNKGNFPGRFSGRQFSNSRSEMNVSTLELGDSALYLCASSPDSGSGNTIYFGEGSWLTVV.

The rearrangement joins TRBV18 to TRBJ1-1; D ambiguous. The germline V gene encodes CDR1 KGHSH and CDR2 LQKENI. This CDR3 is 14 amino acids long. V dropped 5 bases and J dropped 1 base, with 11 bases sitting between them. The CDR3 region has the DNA TGTGCCAGCTCAGAGGAGAGGCAGAACACTGAAGCTTTCTTT. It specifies CASSEERQNTEAFF.

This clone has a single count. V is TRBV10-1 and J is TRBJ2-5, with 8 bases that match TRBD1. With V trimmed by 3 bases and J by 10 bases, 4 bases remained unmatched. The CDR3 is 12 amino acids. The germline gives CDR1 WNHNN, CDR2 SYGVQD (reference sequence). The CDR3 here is CASSESGGRQYF. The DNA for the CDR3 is TGCGCCAGCAGTGAATCAGGGGGCCGCCAGTACTTC.